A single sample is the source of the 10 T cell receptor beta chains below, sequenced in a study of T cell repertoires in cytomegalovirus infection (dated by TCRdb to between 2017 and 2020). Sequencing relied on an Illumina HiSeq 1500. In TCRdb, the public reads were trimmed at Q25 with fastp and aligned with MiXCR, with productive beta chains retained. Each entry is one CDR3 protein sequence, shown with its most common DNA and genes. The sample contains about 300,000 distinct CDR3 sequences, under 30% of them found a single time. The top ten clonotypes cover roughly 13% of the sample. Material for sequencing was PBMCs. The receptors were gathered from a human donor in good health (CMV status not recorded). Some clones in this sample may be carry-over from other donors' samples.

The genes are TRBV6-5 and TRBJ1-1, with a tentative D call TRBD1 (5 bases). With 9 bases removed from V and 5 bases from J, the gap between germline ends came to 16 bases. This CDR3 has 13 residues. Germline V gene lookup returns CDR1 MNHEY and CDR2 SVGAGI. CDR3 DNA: TGTGCCAGTGCCCGGGGCGGGGAAACTGAAGCTTTCTTT. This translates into CASARGGETEAFF.

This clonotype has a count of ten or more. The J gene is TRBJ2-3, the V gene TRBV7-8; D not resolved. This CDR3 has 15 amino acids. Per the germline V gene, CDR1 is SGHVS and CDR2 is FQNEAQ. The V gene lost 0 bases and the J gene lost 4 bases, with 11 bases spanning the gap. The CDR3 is CASSLAAIRADTQYF. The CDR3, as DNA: TGTGCCAGCAGCTTAGCTGCAATCCGGGCAGATACGCAGTATTTT. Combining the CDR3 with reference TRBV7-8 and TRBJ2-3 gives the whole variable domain GAGVSQSPRYKVAKRGQDVALRCDPISGHVSLFWYQQALGQGPEFLTYFQNEAQLDKSGLPSDRFFAERPEGSVSTLKIQRTQQEDSAVYLCASSLAAIRADTQYFGPGTRLTVL.

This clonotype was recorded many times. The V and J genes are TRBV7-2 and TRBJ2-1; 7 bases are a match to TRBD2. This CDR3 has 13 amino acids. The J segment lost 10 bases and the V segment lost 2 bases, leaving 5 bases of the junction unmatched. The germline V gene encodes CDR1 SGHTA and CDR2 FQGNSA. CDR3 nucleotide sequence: TGTGCCAGCAGCTTAAGGACTAGGGCAGAGCAGTTCTTC. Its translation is CASSLRTRAEQFF. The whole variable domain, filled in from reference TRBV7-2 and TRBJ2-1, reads GAGVSQSPSNKVTEKGKDVELRCDPISGHTALYWYRQSLGQGLEFLIYFQGNSAPDKSGLPSDRFSAERTGGSVSTLTIQRTQQEDSAVYLCASSLRTRAEQFFGPGTRLTVL.

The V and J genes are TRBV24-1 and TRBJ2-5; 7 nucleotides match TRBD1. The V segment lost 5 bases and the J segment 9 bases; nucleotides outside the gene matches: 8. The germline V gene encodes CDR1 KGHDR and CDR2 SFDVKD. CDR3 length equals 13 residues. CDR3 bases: TGTGCCACCAGTGCTCGACAGGGAGTGGCCCAGTACTTC. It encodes CATSARQGVAQYF.

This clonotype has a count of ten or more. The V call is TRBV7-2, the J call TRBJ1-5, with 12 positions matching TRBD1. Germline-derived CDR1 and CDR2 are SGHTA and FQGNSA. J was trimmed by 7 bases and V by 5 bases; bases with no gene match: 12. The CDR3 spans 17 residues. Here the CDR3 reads CASSPSAGTGGEQPQHF. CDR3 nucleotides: TGTGCCAGCAGCCCCTCCGCCGGGACAGGGGGCGAGCAGCCCCAGCATTTT.

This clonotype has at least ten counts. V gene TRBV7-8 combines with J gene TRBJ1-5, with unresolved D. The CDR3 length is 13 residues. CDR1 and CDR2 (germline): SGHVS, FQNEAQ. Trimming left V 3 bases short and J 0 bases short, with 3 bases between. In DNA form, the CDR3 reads TGTGCCAGCAGCTTTGATAGCAATCAGCCCCAGCATTTT. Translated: CASSFDSNQPQHF.

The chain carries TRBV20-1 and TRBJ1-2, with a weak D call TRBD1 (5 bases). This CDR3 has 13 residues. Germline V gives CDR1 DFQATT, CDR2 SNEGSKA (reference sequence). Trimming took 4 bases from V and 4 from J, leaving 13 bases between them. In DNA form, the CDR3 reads TGCAGTGCTAATTTTCAGGGAAGCTATGGCTACACCTTC. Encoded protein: CSANFQGSYGYTF.

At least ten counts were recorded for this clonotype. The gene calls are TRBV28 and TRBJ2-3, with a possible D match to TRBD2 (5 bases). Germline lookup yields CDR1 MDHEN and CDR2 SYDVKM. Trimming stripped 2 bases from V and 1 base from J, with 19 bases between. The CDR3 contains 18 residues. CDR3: CASSLEDLGPLGTDTQYF. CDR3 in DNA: TGTGCCAGCAGTTTAGAGGACTTAGGGCCTTTGGGCACAGATACGCAGTATTTT.

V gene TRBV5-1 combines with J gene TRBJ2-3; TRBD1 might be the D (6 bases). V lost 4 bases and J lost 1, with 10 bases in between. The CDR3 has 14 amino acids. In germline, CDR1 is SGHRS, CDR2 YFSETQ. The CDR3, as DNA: TGCGCCAGCAGCAATCCAGGGGGCACAGATACGCAGTATTTT. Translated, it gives CASSNPGGTDTQYF.

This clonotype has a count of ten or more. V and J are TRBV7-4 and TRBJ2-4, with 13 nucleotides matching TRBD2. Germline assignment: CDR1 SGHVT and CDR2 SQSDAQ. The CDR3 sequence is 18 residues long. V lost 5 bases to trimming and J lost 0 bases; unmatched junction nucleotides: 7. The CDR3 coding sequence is TGTGCCAGCAGCGTGGGACTAGCGGGGATAGAAGCCAAAAACATTCAGTACTTC. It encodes CASSVGLAGIEAKNIQYF.